The entry that follows covers one T cell receptor (beta chain) sequence. What it recognizes is unknown. CD45RO/CCR7/CD25/CD127/CD95/CD27 staining was used to isolate CD4+ naive, central memory, regulatory and stem cell-like memory cells by sorting. This record belongs to a study of beta chain features in type 1 diabetes. Broader study findings: Resolution of whether HLA type affects TCRB rearrangement was not achieved here. Patients with Type 1 diabetes showed moderately but significantly shorter TCRB CDR3s in all four CD4+ subsets. Insertion counts at VDJ junctions were lower in type 1 diabetes patients, who also showed more deletions there. Relative to healthy donors, patients appeared to have naive, central memory and Treg TCRB repertoires that were more similar.

Expressed TCRB transcripts got sequenced, as all isolated RNA was reverse transcribed. Clones were sequenced by immunoSEQ multiplex PCR, and TCRdb holds only the in-frame ones, with some missing. The table has around 250,000 clones, around 13% seen once; the top ten hold 0.015% to 0.02%. The V end lost 3 bases, the J end lost 0 bases, and 7 bases lay between the germline ends. The V gene's germline CDR1 is SGHRS and CDR2 YFSETQ. The CDR3 spans 15 residues. What was sequenced was naive CD4+ T cells from blood. The V and J genes are TRBV5-1 and TRBJ2-6; tentatively, D is TRBD2 (5 bases). The sequence derives from a man aged 25-45 years with type 1 diabetes. The CDR3 is CASSSGISGANVLTF. Written as DNA, the CDR3 is TGCGCCAGCAGCTCGGGGATCTCTGGGGCCAACGTCCTGACTTTC.